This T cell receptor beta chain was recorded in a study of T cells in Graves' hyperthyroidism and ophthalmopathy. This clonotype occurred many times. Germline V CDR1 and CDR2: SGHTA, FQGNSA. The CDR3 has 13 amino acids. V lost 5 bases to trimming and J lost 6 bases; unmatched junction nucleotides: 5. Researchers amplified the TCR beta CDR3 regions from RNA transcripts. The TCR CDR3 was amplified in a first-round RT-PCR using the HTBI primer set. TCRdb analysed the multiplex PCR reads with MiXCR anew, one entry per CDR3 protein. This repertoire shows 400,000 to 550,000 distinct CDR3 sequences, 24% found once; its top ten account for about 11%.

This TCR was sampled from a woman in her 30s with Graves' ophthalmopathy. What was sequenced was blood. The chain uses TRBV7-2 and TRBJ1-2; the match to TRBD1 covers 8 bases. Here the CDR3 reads CASSTLQGDGYTF. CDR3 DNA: TGTGCCAGCAGCACCCTACAGGGGGATGGCTACACCTTC.